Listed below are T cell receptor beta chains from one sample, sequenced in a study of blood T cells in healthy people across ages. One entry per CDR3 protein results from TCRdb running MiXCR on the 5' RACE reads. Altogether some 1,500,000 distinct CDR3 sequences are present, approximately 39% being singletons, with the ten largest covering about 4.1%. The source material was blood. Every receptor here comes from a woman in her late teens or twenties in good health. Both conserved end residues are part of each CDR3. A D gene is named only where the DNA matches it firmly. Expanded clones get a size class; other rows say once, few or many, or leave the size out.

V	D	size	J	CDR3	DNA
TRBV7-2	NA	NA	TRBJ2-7	CASSLTPGASYEQYF	TGTGCCAGCAGCTTAACACCAGGGGCCTCCTACGAGCAGTACTTC
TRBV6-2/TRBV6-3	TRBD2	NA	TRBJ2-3	CASSPHSGVSTDTQYF	TGTGCCAGCAGTCCCCATAGCGGGGTTAGCACAGATACGCAGTATTTT
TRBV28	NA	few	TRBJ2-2	CASSLWDRFKKHNTGELFF	TGTGCCAGCAGTTTATGGGACAGATTCAAAAAACATAACACCGGGGAGCTGTTTTTT
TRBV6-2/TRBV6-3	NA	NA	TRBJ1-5	CASSYGPGPQHF	TGTGCCAGCAGTTACGGACCGGGCCCCCAGCATTTT
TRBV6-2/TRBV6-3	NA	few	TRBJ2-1	CASRTTSYNEQFF	TGTGCCAGCCGAACCACTTCCTACAATGAGCAGTTCTTC
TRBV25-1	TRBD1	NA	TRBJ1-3	CASSGLTGAGNTIYF	TGTGCCAGCAGTGGCCTGACAGGGGCTGGAAACACCATATATTTT
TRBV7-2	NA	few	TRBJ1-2	CASSSIRGPNHGYTF	TGTGCCAGCAGCTCAATCCGGGGGCCAAACCATGGCTACACCTTC
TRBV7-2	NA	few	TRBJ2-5	CASSSFVLVGETQYF	TGTGCCAGCAGCTCCTTTGTGCTAGTCGGAGAGACCCAGTACTTC
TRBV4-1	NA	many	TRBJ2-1	CASSQVGKTWTYNEQFF	TGCGCCAGCAGCCAAGTGGGGAAGACTTGGACCTACAATGAGCAGTTCTTC
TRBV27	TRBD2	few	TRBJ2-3	CASRPLAGDGTDTQYF	TGTGCCAGCAGGCCTCTAGCGGGAGATGGCACAGATACGCAGTATTTT
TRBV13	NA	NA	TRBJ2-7	CASSLGPSPYEQYF	TGTGCCAGCAGCTTAGGGCCGTCCCCCTACGAGCAGTACTTC
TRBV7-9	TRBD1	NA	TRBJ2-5	CASSSWTGPKEETQYF	TGTGCCAGCAGCTCATGGACAGGGCCGAAAGAAGAGACCCAGTACTTC
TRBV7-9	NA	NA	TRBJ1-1	CASSFPSRGLAEAFF	TGTGCCAGCAGCTTTCCCTCCAGGGGCTTGGCTGAAGCTTTCTTT
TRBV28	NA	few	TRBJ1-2	CASRPQGSAGYTF	TGTGCCAGCAGGCCACAGGGCTCTGCTGGCTACACCTTC
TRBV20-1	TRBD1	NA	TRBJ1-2	CSARGDRGLYGYTF	TGCAGTGCTAGGGGGGACAGGGGGCTTTATGGCTACACCTTC
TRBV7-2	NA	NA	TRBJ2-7	CASSLGGAEQYF	TGTGCCAGCAGCTTGGGGGGGGCCGAGCAGTACTTC
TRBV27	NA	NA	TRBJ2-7	CASSFVRGANYEQYF	TGTGCCAGCAGTTTTGTGAGGGGGGCTAACTACGAGCAGTACTTC
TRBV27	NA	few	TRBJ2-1	CASTSGLGLGNEQFF	TGTGCCAGCACCTCGGGACTCGGTTTGGGCAATGAGCAGTTCTTC
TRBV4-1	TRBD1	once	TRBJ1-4	CASSQMIGGFNEKLFF	TGCGCCAGCAGCCAAATGATAGGGGGCTTTAATGAAAAACTGTTTTTT
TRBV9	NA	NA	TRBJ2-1	CASSGLEGGPIYNEQFF	TGTGCCAGCAGCGGATTGGAAGGCGGGCCAATATACAATGAGCAGTTCTTC
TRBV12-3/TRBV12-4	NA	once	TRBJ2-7	CASSVIADNEQYF	TGTGCCAGCAGTGTAATAGCGGACAATGAGCAGTACTTC
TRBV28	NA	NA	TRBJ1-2	CASSLLDSGDYGYTF	TGTGCCAGCAGTTTATTGGATTCTGGGGACTATGGCTACACCTTC
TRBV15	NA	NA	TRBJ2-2	CATSRDGANRNTGELFF	TGTGCCACCAGCAGAGATGGGGCAAACAGAAACACCGGGGAGCTGTTTTTT
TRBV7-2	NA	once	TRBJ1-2	CASSLVTATGRGYTF	TGTGCCAGCAGCTTAGTTACAGCAACCGGTCGTGGCTACACCTTC
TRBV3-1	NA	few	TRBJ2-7	CASSPDISYEQYF	TGTGCCAGCAGCCCCGACATCTCCTACGAGCAGTACTTC
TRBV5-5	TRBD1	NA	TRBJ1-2	CASSFTGDYYGYTF	TGTGCCAGCAGCTTTACAGGGGATTACTATGGCTACACCTTC
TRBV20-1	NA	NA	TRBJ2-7	CSARSSRSYEQYF	TGCAGTGCTAGGAGTTCCAGATCCTACGAGCAGTACTTC
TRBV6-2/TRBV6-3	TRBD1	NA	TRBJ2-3	CASSPDRGRLDTQYF	TGTGCCAGCAGTCCCGACAGGGGGCGCTTAGATACGCAGTATTTT
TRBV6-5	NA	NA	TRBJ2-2	CASSYGVGGPYGTGELFF	TGTGCCAGCAGTTACGGCGTGGGGGGCCCCTATGGGACCGGGGAGCTGTTTTTT
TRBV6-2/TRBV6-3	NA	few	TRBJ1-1	CASRLPGFYMNTEAFF	TGTGCCAGCAGATTACCCGGGTTCTATATGAACACTGAAGCTTTCTTT
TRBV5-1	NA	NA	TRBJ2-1	CASSSPNTGFSEQFF	TGCGCCAGCAGCTCCCCTAATACAGGGTTTAGTGAGCAGTTCTTC
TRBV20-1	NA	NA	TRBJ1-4	CSARELAVGVNEKLFF	TGCAGTGCTAGAGAGCTGGCAGTTGGCGTTAATGAAAAACTGTTTTTT
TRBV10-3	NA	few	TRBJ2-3	CAISPGSDTQYF	TGTGCCATCAGCCCAGGGTCAGATACGCAGTATTTT
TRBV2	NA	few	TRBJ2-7	CASTTPPSSYEQYF	TGTGCCAGCACTACTCCTCCGAGCTCCTACGAGCAGTACTTC
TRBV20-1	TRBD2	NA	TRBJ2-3	CSARDRAGGDDTQYF	TGCAGTGCTAGAGATCGAGCGGGGGGAGACGATACGCAGTATTTT
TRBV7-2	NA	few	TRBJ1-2	CASSFRHGKYGYTF	TGTGCCAGCAGCTTTCGACATGGCAAGTATGGCTACACCTTC
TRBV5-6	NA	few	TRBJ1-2	CASSLYRINYGYTF	TGTGCCAGCAGCTTGTACAGGATAAACTATGGCTACACCTTC
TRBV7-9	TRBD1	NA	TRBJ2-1	CASSLALGTGCEQFF	TGTGCCAGCAGCTTAGCTTTAGGGACAGGGTGTGAGCAGTTCTTC
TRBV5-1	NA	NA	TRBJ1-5	CASSLGVDNQPQHF	TGCGCCAGCAGCTTGGGTGTCGACAATCAGCCCCAGCATTTT
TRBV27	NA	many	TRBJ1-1	CASSPSQGGGTEAFF	TGTGCCAGCAGTCCATCCCAGGGAGGGGGCACTGAAGCTTTCTTT
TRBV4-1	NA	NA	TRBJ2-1	CASSQGLRAPSGEQFF	TGCGCCAGCAGCCAGGGTCTCCGGGCCCCAAGCGGTGAGCAGTTCTTC
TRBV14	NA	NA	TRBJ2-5	CASSHQALQETQYF	TGTGCCAGCAGCCACCAGGCCCTTCAAGAGACCCAGTACTTC
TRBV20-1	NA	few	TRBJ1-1	CSADRREATSEAFF	TGCAGTGCCGATCGCCGGGAGGCGACCTCGGAAGCTTTCTTT
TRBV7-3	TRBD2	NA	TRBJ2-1	CASSLRSGLAGGFNEQFF	TGTGCCAGCAGCTTAAGATCTGGACTAGCGGGAGGTTTCAATGAGCAGTTCTTC
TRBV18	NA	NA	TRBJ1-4	CASSPRAGRGEKLFF	TGTGCCAGCTCACCACGCGCAGGGCGGGGAGAAAAACTGTTTTTT
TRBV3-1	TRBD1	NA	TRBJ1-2	CASSPWDRQNYGYTF	TGTGCCAGCAGCCCCTGGGACAGGCAGAACTATGGCTACACCTTC
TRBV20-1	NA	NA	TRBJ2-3	CSARDRLTGRAPSTDTQYF	TGCAGTGCTAGAGATCGTCTAACAGGGCGCGCCCCTAGCACAGATACGCAGTATTTT
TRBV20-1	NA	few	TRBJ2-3	CSAIFSATDTQYF	TGCAGTGCTATATTTTCAGCCACAGATACGCAGTATTTT
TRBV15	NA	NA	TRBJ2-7	CATSRDMVTYEQYF	TGTGCCACCAGCAGAGATATGGTGACTTACGAGCAGTACTTC
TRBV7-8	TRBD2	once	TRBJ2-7	CASSFPRTSGRAVSF	TGTGCCAGCAGCTTCCCAAGGACTAGCGGGAGGGCCGTATCATTC
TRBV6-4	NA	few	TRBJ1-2	CASSTTGASGYTF	TGTGCCAGCAGCACCACGGGGGCGAGTGGCTACACCTTC
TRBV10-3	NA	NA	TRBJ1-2	CAISGSRGSTNYGYTF	TGTGCCATCAGTGGTTCGAGGGGAAGCACTAACTATGGCTACACCTTC
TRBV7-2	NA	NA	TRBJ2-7	CASSYERGRREQYF	TGTGCCAGCAGCTACGAAAGGGGCAGACGCGAGCAGTACTTC